This is a list of T cell receptor beta chains from one sample in a study of T-cell reconstitution after alpha-beta-depleted transplantation in children. In TCRdb, the PCR reads were re-called with MiXCR into one record per CDR3 protein. The sample has some 500,000 distinct CDR3 sequences, 15% to 20% seen once. The sample in question was PBMCs from the stem cell graft donor, obtained from the stem cell graft. The receptors were sampled from a human donor who donated a stem cell graft to a child with acute lymphoblastic leukemia. Each CDR3 is given with its conserved first and last residue.

V: TRBV6-1; J: TRBJ2-3; CDR3: CASRSGGAPTDTQYF
V: TRBV29-1; J: TRBJ2-1; CDR3: CSVDAKRGEQFF
V: TRBV4-1; J: TRBJ2-5; CDR3: CASSQEVPGVAGEWAQYF
V: TRBV2; J: TRBJ2-2; CDR3: CASTGIGGELFF
V: TRBV5-1; J: TRBJ2-7; CDR3: CASSTQGPSYEQYF
V: TRBV12-3/TRBV12-4; J: TRBJ1-1; CDR3: CASSFQLRDRGLSTEAFF
V: TRBV7-3; J: TRBJ2-1; CDR3: CASSSRLAGRSNEQFF
V: TRBV9; J: TRBJ2-2; CDR3: CASSVAGTPNTGELFF
V: TRBV9; J: TRBJ2-1; CDR3: CAILYLAPTYNEQFF
V: TRBV10-3; J: TRBJ2-1; CDR3: CAISETAPSSYNEQFF
V: TRBV6-5; J: TRBJ1-1; CDR3: CASSPSGGSTEAFF
V: TRBV6-1; J: TRBJ2-1; CDR3: CASSTRIRRGNEQFF
V: TRBV5-1; J: TRBJ2-1; CDR3: CASSSQVSSYNEQFF
V: TRBV29-1; J: TRBJ1-1; CDR3: CSAYGQAAEAFF
V: TRBV29-1; J: TRBJ1-4; CDR3: CSATSQNEKLFF
V: TRBV5-1; J: TRBJ2-7; CDR3: CASSLGGTTYEQYF
V: TRBV28; J: TRBJ1-2; CDR3: CASSVTGVYGYTF
V: TRBV20-1; J: TRBJ1-2; CDR3: CSARDREGYGYTF
V: TRBV12-3/TRBV12-4; J: TRBJ2-3; CDR3: CASSPDFGASGIVGTDTQYF
V: TRBV5-1; J: TRBJ2-1; CDR3: CASSTAGTPLDEQFF
V: TRBV11-2; J: TRBJ1-3; CDR3: CASSPDRQGRNTIYF
V: TRBV9; J: TRBJ1-6; CDR3: CASSVGAQGNSPLHF
V: TRBV6-1; J: TRBJ2-5; CDR3: CASSAYTARETQYF
V: TRBV10-1; J: TRBJ2-1; CDR3: CASSDPSGRANEQFF
V: TRBV5-6; J: TRBJ2-7; CDR3: CASRTREMDYEQYF
V: TRBV10-3; J: TRBJ1-5; CDR3: CAISGGQGNQPQHF
V: TRBV5-1; J: TRBJ2-1; CDR3: CASSLRLAGGFSYNEQFF
V: TRBV11-2; J: TRBJ2-5; CDR3: CASSPDGRLAGSSRAGTQYF
V: TRBV6-5; J: TRBJ2-7; CDR3: CARAAGSYEQYF
V: TRBV27; J: TRBJ1-1; CDR3: CASSQTQNTEAFF
V: TRBV11-3; J: TRBJ2-1; CDR3: CASSLAGAAVDEQFF
V: TRBV9; J: TRBJ2-1; CDR3: CASSVDSGSSYNEQFF
V: TRBV29-1; J: TRBJ2-3; CDR3: CSVVTSGLPTDTQYF
V: TRBV12-3/TRBV12-4; J: TRBJ2-5; CDR3: CASSYREGQVGTQYF
V: TRBV15; J: TRBJ2-1; CDR3: CATSPRTGGSNEQFF
V: TRBV7-8; J: TRBJ1-2; CDR3: CASSLARGGAGRDYGYTF
V: TRBV12-3/TRBV12-4; J: TRBJ2-1; CDR3: CASSLEIAGVEQFF
V: TRBV5-1; J: TRBJ2-1; CDR3: CASGLSSGGRGEQFF
V: TRBV27; J: TRBJ2-4; CDR3: CASSSQGAAKNIQYF
V: TRBV10-3; J: TRBJ2-3; CDR3: CAISVGVSDTQYF